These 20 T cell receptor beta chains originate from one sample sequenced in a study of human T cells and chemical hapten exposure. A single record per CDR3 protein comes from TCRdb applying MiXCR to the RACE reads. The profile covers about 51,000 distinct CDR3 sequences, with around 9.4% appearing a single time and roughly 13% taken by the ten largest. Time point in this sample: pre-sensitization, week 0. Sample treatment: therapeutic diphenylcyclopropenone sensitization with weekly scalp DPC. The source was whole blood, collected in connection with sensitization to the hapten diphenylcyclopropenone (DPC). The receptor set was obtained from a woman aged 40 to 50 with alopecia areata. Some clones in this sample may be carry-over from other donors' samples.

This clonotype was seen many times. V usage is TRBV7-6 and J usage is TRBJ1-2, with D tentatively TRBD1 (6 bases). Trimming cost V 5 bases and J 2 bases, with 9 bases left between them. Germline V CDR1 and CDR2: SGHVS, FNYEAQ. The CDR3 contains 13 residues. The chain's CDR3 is CASSPTGNYGYTF. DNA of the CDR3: TGTGCCAGCAGCCCCACAGGGAACTATGGCTACACCTTC.

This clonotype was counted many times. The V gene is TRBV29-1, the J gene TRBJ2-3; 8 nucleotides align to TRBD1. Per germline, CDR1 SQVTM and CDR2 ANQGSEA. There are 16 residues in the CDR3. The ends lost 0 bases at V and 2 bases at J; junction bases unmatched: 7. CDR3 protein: CSVEDLGQAHTDTQYF. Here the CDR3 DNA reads TGCAGCGTTGAAGATTTGGGACAGGCCCACACAGATACGCAGTATTTT.

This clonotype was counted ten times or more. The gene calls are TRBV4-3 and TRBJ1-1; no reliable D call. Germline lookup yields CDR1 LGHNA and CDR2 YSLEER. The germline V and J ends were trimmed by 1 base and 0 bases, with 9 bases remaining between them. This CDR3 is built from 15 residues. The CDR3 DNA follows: TGCGCCAGCAGCCAAGGAGCCCAGGTGAACACTGAAGCTTTCTTT. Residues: CASSQGAQVNTEAFF.

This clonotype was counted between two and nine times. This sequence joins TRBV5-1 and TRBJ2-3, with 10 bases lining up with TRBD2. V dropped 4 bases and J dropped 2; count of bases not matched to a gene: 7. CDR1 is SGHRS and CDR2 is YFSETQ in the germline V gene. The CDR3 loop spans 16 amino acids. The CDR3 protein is CASSPQRGGFTDTQYF. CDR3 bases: TGCGCCAGCAGCCCACAGCGGGGGGGCTTCACAGATACGCAGTATTTT.

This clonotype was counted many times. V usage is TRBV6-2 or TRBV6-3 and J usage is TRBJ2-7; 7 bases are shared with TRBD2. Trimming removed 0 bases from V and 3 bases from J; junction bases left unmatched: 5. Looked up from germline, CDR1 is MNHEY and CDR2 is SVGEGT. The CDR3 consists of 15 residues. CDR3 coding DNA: TGTGCCAGCAGTTACTCGGCGACTAGCTTCTACGAGCAGTACTTC. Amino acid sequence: CASSYSATSFYEQYF.

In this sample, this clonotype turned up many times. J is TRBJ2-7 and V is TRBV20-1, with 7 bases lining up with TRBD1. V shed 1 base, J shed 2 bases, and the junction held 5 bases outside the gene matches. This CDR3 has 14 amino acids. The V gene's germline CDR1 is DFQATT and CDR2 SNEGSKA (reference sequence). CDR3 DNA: TGCAGTGCTAGAGTCGGGACAGCGACCTACGAGCAGTACTTC. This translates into CSARVGTATYEQYF.

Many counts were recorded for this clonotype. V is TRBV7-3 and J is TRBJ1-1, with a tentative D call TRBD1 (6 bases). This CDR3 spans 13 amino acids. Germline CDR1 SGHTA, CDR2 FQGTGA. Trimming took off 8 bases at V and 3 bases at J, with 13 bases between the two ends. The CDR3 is CASSEGGYTEAFF. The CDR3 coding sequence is TGTGCCAGCTCCGAGGGGGGATACACTGAAGCTTTCTTT.

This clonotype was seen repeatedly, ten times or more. This CDR3 is CASSQDGTDTGELFF. The CDR3 DNA sequence: TGCGCCAGCAGCCAAGATGGGACGGACACCGGGGAGCTGTTTTTT. The V and J genes are TRBV4-3 and TRBJ2-2; D might be TRBD1 or TRBD2, each matching 5 bases. The germline V gene has CDR1 LGHNA and CDR2 YSLEER. The CDR3 extends over 15 amino acids. V lost 0 bases and J lost 3, with 8 bases in between.

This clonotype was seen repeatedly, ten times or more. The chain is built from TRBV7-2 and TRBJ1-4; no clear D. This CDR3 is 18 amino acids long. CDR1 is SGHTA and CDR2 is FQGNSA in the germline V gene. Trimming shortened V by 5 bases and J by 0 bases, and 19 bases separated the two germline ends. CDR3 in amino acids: CASSPVSRAQPTNEKLFF. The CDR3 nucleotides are TGTGCCAGCAGCCCCGTCAGTCGGGCCCAGCCAACTAATGAAAAACTGTTTTTT. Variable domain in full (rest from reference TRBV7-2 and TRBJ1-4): GAGVSQSPSNKVTEKGKDVELRCDPISGHTALYWYRQSLGQGLEFLIYFQGNSAPDKSGLPSDRFSAERTGGSVSTLTIQRTQQEDSAVYLCASSPVSRAQPTNEKLFFGSGTQLSVL.

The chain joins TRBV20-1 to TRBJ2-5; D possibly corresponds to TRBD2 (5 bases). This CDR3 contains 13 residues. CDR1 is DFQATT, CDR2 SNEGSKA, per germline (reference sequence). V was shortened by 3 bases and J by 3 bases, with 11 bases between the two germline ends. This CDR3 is CSASGVIEETQYF. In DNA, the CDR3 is TGCAGTGCTAGCGGGGTTATTGAAGAGACCCAGTACTTC.

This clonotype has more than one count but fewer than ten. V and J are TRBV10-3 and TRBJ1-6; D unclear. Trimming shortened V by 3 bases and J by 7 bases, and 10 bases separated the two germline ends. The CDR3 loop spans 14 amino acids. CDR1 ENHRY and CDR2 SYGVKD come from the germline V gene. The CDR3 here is CAISDISPNSPLHF. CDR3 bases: TGTGCCATCAGTGACATCAGCCCAAATTCACCCCTCCACTTT.

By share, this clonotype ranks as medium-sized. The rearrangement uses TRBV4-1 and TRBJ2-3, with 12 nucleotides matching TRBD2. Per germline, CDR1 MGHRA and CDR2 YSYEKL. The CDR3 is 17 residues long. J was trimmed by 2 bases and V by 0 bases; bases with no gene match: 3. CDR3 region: CASSQETSGGITDTQYF. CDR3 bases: TGCGCCAGCAGCCAAGAGACTAGCGGGGGCATCACAGATACGCAGTATTTT.

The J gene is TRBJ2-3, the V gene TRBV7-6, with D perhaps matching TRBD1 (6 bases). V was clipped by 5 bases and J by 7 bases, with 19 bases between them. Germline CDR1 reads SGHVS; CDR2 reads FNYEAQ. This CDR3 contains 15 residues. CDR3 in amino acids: CASSLSAQGINTQYF. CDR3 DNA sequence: TGTGCCAGCAGCCTTAGCGCACAGGGAATAAATACGCAGTATTTT.

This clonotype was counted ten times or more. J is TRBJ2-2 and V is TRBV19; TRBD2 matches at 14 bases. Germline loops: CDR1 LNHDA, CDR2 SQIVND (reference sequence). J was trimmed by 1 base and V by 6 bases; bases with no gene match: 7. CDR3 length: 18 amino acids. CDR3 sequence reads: CASRPTSGGDRNTGELFF. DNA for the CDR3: TGTGCCAGTAGGCCGACTAGCGGGGGGGACCGGAACACCGGGGAGCTGTTTTTT.

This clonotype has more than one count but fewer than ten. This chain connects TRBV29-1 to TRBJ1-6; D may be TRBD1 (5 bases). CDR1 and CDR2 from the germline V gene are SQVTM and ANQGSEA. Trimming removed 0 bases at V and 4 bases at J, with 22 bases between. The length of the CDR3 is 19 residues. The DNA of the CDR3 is TGCAGCGTTGAAGAGGAGTGGGTTCACCCAGGGATATATAATTCACCCCTCCACTTT. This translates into CSVEEEWVHPGIYNSPLHF.

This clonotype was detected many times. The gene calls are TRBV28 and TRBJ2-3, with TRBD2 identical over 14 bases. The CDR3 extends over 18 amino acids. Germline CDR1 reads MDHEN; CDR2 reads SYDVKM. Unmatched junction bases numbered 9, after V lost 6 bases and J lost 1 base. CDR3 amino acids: CASRTIGLAGGRTDTQYF. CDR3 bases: TGTGCCAGCAGGACAATAGGACTAGCGGGGGGACGCACAGATACGCAGTATTTT. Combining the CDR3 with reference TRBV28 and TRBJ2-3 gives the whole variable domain DVKVTQSSRYLVKRTGEKVFLECVQDMDHENMFWYRQDPGLGLRLIYFSYDVKMKEKGDIPEGYSVSREKKERFSLILESASTNQTSMYLCASRTIGLAGGRTDTQYFGPGTRLTVL.

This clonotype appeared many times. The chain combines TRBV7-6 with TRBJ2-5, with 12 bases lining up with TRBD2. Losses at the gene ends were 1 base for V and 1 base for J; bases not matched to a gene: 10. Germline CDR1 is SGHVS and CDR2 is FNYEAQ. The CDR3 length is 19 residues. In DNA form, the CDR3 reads TGTGCCAGCAGCTTAGTTGCTCTAGCGGGGGGGCCGCGCCAAGAGACCCAGTACTTC. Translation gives CASSLVALAGGPRQETQYF.

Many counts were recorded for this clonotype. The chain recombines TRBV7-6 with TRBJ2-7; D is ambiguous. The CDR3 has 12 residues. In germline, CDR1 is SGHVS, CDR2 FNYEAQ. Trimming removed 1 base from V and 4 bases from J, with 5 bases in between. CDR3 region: CASSLVAYEQYF. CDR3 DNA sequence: TGTGCCAGCAGCTTAGTTGCATACGAGCAGTACTTC.

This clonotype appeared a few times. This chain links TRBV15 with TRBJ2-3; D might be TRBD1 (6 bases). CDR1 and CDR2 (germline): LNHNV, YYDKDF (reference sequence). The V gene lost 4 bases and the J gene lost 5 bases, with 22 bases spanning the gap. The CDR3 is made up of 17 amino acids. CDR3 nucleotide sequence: TGTGCCACCAGCATCTCACCGTCCCCAGGGGACGAAGATACGCAGTATTTT. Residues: CATSISPSPGDEDTQYF.

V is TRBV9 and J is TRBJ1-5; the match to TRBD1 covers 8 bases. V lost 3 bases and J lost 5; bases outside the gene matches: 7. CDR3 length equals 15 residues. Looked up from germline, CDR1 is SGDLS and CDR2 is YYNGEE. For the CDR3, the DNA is TGTGCCAGCAGCGCTGGACAGGGTAGGGATCAGCCCCAGCATTTT. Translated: CASSAGQGRDQPQHF.